Listed below are T cell receptor beta chains from one sample, sequenced in a study of T cell changes during pregnancy in multiple sclerosis. The protocol was immunoSEQ multiplex PCR, while the TCRdb copy is restricted to in-frame clones and leaves out a portion. This table has under 75,000 clones, 75% to 95% appearing once. The sequences come from peripheral blood, collected in the first trimester of pregnancy. The receptor set was obtained from a female donor with multiple sclerosis, enrolled in a pregnancy study. The CDR3 runs from the conserved cysteine through the conserved F or W. The order of the fields is V gene, D gene, clone size, J gene, CDR3 protein, CDR3 DNA. The D gene is left open where the match is weak. Some rows have no size entry. The others give once, few or many, or a class for an expanded clone.

>TRBV7-3|-|-|TRBJ2-4
CASSLTGGAQNIQYF
TGTGCCAGCAGCTTAACGGGGGGGGCGCAAAACATTCAGTACTTC
>TRBV5-1|TRBD1|-|TRBJ1-4
CASSRQGAATNEKLFF
TGCGCCAGCAGCCGACAGGGTGCTGCAACTAATGAAAAACTGTTTTTT
>TRBV6-1|-|once|TRBJ2-7
CASSKTPNYEQYF
TGTGCCAGCAGTAAGACACCTAATTACGAGCAGTACTTC
>TRBV27|TRBD1|once|TRBJ2-1
CASSLRDRVSVAYNEQFF
TGTGCCAGCAGTCTCCGGGACAGGGTATCGGTTGCCTACAATGAGCAGTTCTTC
>TRBV5-6|TRBD2|-|TRBJ2-1
CAGSLEAGGSYNEQFF
TGTGCCGGCAGCTTAGAAGCGGGAGGGTCCTACAATGAGCAGTTCTTC
>TRBV9|TRBD1|-|TRBJ2-5
CASSVAGQAGETQYF
TGTGCCAGCAGCGTAGCGGGACAGGCAGGAGAGACCCAGTACTTC
>TRBV29-1|TRBD1|few|TRBJ1-1
CSVRQGSSTEAFF
TGCAGCGTTAGACAGGGTTCGAGCACTGAAGCTTTCTTT
>TRBV5-4|-|-|TRBJ2-7
CASSFADPTYEQYF
TGTGCCAGCAGCTTCGCGGATCCTACCTACGAGCAGTACTTC
>TRBV6-6|-|-|TRBJ1-5
CASSYSGGSNQPQHF
TGTGCCAGCAGTTACTCAGGGGGAAGCAATCAGCCCCAGCATTTT
>TRBV27|-|-|TRBJ1-3
CASSYTGIPGNTIYF
TGTGCCAGCAGCTACACAGGGATCCCCGGAAACACCATATATTTT
>TRBV19|TRBD2|-|TRBJ2-1
CASSTPGLAGNNEQFF
TGTGCCAGTAGTACCCCGGGACTAGCGGGGAACAATGAGCAGTTCTTC
>TRBV28|TRBD1|-|TRBJ1-5
CASSFSGQGHQPQHF
TGTGCCAGCAGTTTCTCGGGACAGGGACATCAGCCCCAGCATTTT
>TRBV27|TRBD2|-|TRBJ2-1
CASSFPSGNEQFF
TGTGCCAGCAGTTTTCCTAGCGGCAATGAGCAGTTCTTC
>TRBV5-1|-|once|TRBJ1-6
CASSLSLNNSPLHF
TGCGCCAGCAGCTTGTCACTGAATAATTCACCCCTCCACTTT
>TRBV29-1|-|-|TRBJ1-1
CSAQGGLDTEAFF
TGCAGCGCCCAAGGGGGATTGGACACTGAAGCTTTCTTT
>TRBV10-3|TRBD2|-|TRBJ2-7
CAISEGLAGSYEQYF
TGTGCCATCAGTGAGGGACTAGCGGGGTCCTACGAGCAGTACTTC
>TRBV7-9|-|-|TRBJ2-1
CASSLVTGGLLF
TGTGCCAGCAGCCTGGTGACGGGGGGCTTGCTCTTC
>TRBV7-2|-|-|TRBJ2-5
CASSSSPLPGSPRTQYF
TGTGCCAGCAGCTCCTCTCCCTTGCCCGGGTCACCGCGGACCCAGTACTTC
>TRBV30|TRBD2|-|TRBJ2-1
CAWTTTDFGLAGSNEQFF
TGTGCCTGGACTACGACAGACTTTGGACTAGCGGGGTCGAATGAGCAGTTCTTC
>TRBV11-2|TRBD2|-|TRBJ2-1
CASSLMVRTSGYNEQFF
TGTGCCAGCAGCTTAATGGTCAGGACTAGCGGATACAATGAGCAGTTCTTC
>TRBV6-1|TRBD2|-|TRBJ2-3
CASSETLAGGTDTQYF
TGTGCCAGCAGTGAGACACTAGCGGGGGGCACAGATACGCAGTATTTT
>TRBV19|TRBD2|-|TRBJ2-5
CASSRLAAQETQYF
TGTGCCAGTAGTAGACTAGCGGCCCAAGAGACCCAGTACTTC
>TRBV5-1|-|-|TRBJ2-7
CASSLDRPYEQYF
TGCGCCAGCAGCTTAGACAGACCCTACGAGCAGTACTTC
>TRBV28|-|-|TRBJ1-5
CASSFGLGTGHF
-